A selection of T cell receptor beta chains follows, all from one sample in a study of CD4 T cell repertoires in COVID-19. Generated by immunoSEQ multiplex PCR, the TCRdb table keeps only in-frame clones and is missing some. The sample records around 23,000 clones, over 90% being singletons. Sequencing was performed on circulating follicular helper CD4+ T cells (cTfh) from blood, taken before the COVID-19 pandemic. These receptors originate from a human donor who had COVID-19. CDR3s include the opening cysteine and the closing phenylalanine or tryptophan. A D gene is named only where the DNA matches it firmly. The listing skips clone size in some rows; elsewhere it reads once, few, many or a size class.

V gene	D gene	CDR3 length	clone size	J gene	CDR3 protein	CDR3 DNA
TRBV7-8	TRBD1	16	-	TRBJ1-1	CASSLVVSDRATEAFF	TGTGCCAGCAGCTTGGTGGTGTCGGACAGGGCCACTGAAGCTTTCTTT
TRBV28	TRBD1	14	-	TRBJ2-7	CASSLTGGSYEQYF	TGTGCCAGCAGTTTGACAGGGGGCAGCTACGAGCAGTACTTC
TRBV7-3	TRBD2	16	-	TRBJ2-3	CASSPSFGGGTDTQYF	TGTGCCAGCAGCCCTTCTTTTGGGGGGGGCACAGATACGCAGTATTTT
TRBV7-2	TRBD1	12	-	TRBJ2-7	CASSQGAYEQYF	TGTGCCAGCAGTCAGGGGGCTTACGAGCAGTACTTC
TRBV12-5	-	19	-	TRBJ1-3	CASGSKWTESPLSGNTIYF	TGTGCTAGTGGTTCTAAATGGACAGAATCTCCCCTCTCTGGAAACACCATATATTTT
TRBV10-3	TRBD2	18	-	TRBJ2-5	CAISETRTSGTFGETQYF	TGTGCCATCAGTGAGACCCGGACTAGCGGGACCTTCGGGGAGACCCAGTACTTC
TRBV29-1	-	14	-	TRBJ2-2	CSASTGFGTGELFF	TGCAGCGCCTCTACAGGGTTCGGCACCGGGGAGCTGTTTTTT
TRBV19	-	15	once	TRBJ2-5	CASSRTQEYQETQYF	TGTGCCAGTAGTCGCACACAGGAGTACCAAGAGACCCAGTACTTC
TRBV14	-	13	-	TRBJ1-2	CASTESRGVGYTF	TGTGCCAGCACCGAAAGTCGGGGGGTTGGCTACACCTTC
TRBV6-5	-	15	-	TRBJ2-2	CASSPIRRGSGELFF	TGTGCCAGCAGTCCTATTCGGAGGGGTTCCGGGGAGCTGTTTTTT
TRBV5-1	-	14	-	TRBJ2-1	CASGAGDSYNEQFF	TGCGCCAGCGGAGCGGGTGACTCCTACAATGAGCAGTTCTTC
TRBV19	TRBD1	14	-	TRBJ1-5	CASSGTGAAQPQHF	TGTGCCAGTAGTGGGACAGGGGCAGCTCAGCCCCAGCATTTT
TRBV5-1	-	15	few	TRBJ2-5	CASSLADSPWETQYF	TGCGCCAGCAGCTTGGCCGATAGTCCCTGGGAGACCCAGTACTTC
TRBV30	-	13	-	TRBJ2-5	CAWSPTETTAQYF	TGTGCCTGGAGTCCAACGGAGACGACGGCCCAGTACTTC
TRBV11-2	-	16	-	TRBJ2-7	CASSLGTITSSYEQYF	TGTGCCAGCAGCTTAGGGACTATCACCAGCTCCTACGAGCAGTACTTC
TRBV7-9	-	15	-	TRBJ2-2	CASSASDTHTGELFF	TGTGCCAGCAGCGCTTCGGACACCCACACCGGGGAGCTGTTTTTT
TRBV27	-	15	-	TRBJ1-1	CASSLGTLRDTEAFF	TGTGCCAGCAGTTTAGGGACACTTAGGGACACTGAAGCTTTCTTT
TRBV29-1	-	11	-	TRBJ2-5	CSPQYQETQYF	TGCAGCCCCCAATACCAAGAGACCCAGTACTTC
TRBV6-1	TRBD1	13	-	TRBJ2-3	CASSEDWDRAEGF	TGTGCCAGCAGTGAAGACTGGGACAGGGCCGAAGGTTTT
TRBV18	-	13	once	TRBJ2-5	CASSPSSQETQYF	TGTGCCAGCTCACCGTCCAGCCAAGAGACCCAGTACTTC
TRBV6-5	-	15	once	TRBJ1-3	CASSYGGQGGHTIYF	TGTGCCAGCAGTTACGGAGGGCAGGGCGGACACACCATATATTTT
TRBV25-1	-	14	-	TRBJ1-5	CASSDTGLEQPQHF	TGTGCCAGCAGTGACACAGGGTTGGAGCAGCCCCAGCATTTT
TRBV5-4	-	13	-	TRBJ2-7	CASSFSGAYEQYF	TGTGCCAGCAGCTTTAGCGGAGCCTACGAGCAGTACTTC
TRBV7-8	-	18	-	TRBJ2-1	CASSPDLADTYTYNEQFF	TGTGCCAGCAGCCCCGACTTAGCGGACACCTATACCTACAATGAGCAGTTCTTC
TRBV14	-	12	-	TRBJ2-5	CASSQARETQYF	TGTGCCAGCAGCCAAGCCAGGGAGACCCAGTACTTC
TRBV18	TRBD1	16	-	TRBJ2-2	CASSPLRTGDTGELFF	TGTGCCAGCTCACCACTTCGGACAGGGGACACCGGGGAGCTGTTTTTT
TRBV9	TRBD1	15	-	TRBJ2-1	CASSPSPDRDNEQFF	TGTGCCAGCAGCCCCAGCCCGGACAGGGACAATGAGCAGTTCTTC
TRBV19	-	15	-	TRBJ2-7	CASSINRAPSYEQYF	TGTGCCAGTAGTATTAACCGCGCGCCTTCCTACGAGCAGTACTTC
TRBV5-6	-	13	once	TRBJ2-7	CASSLAGLFEQYF	TGTGCCAGCAGCTTGGCAGGGCTGTTCGAGCAGTACTTC
TRBV11-3	TRBD1	17	-	TRBJ2-3	CASSRGEGALSTDTQYF	TGTGCCAGCAGCCGCGGCGAGGGGGCCCTTAGCACAGATACGCAGTATTTT
TRBV30	-	14	-	TRBJ1-2	CAWGGRISYYGYTF	TGTGCCTGGGGGGGGAGGATCAGTTACTATGGCTACACCTTC
TRBV11-2	TRBD1	17	-	TRBJ2-7	CASSSGLWPGQGIEQYF	TGTGCCAGCAGCTCCGGATTGTGGCCGGGACAGGGGATCGAGCAGTACTTC
TRBV7-7	TRBD1	15	once	TRBJ2-2	CASSTGQGATGELFF	TGTGCCAGCAGCACCGGACAGGGGGCCACCGGGGAGCTGTTTTTT
TRBV5-1	TRBD1	20	few	TRBJ2-1	CASSLEGQGGFREGLNEQFF	TGCGCCAGCAGCTTGGAGGGACAGGGGGGCTTTAGGGAGGGCCTGAATGAGCAGTTCTTC
TRBV6-5	-	12	-	TRBJ1-1	CASSSGTFEAFF	TGTGCCAGCAGTTCCGGGACATTCGAAGCTTTCTTT
TRBV15	-	13	-	TRBJ2-3	CATSRDPPDTQYF	TGTGCCACCAGCAGAGATCCTCCAGATACGCAGTATTTT
TRBV2	-	14	-	TRBJ2-7	CASKLYTSSYEQYF	TGTGCCAGCAAACTATATACGTCCTCCTACGAGCAGTACTTC
TRBV27	TRBD1	18	once	TRBJ2-6	CASSFWDRRRSGANVLTF	TGTGCCAGCAGTTTTTGGGACAGGCGCCGCTCTGGGGCCAACGTCCTGACTTTC
TRBV11-2	TRBD1	14	-	TRBJ1-3	CASSSTGAGNTIYF	TGTGCCAGCAGCTCGACAGGGGCTGGAAACACCATATATTTT